This T cell receptor (beta chain) was observed in a study of cytomegalovirus exposure and HLA in healthy donors. Overall study findings and caveats: 87-base-pair reads could not separate some V segments, including TRBV6-2 and TRBV6-3. Many donors shared some public TCRs, even though most TCR sequences were rare.

Both 60 Vbeta primers and 13 Jbeta primers went into the PCR. Here immunoSEQ multiplex PCR was the method, and the copy in TCRdb shows in-frame clones only, minus some. Here the sample spans 100,000 to 150,000 clones, about 79% being singletons. Germline CDR1 SGHDT, CDR2 YYEEEE. V dropped 0 bases and J dropped 3 bases, with 6 bases sitting between them. This CDR3 is 14 amino acids long. As for this clone: Antigen specificity is unknown.

Sequencing was performed on PBMCs. The clonotype was recovered from a man in his forties or fifties in good health and CMV-seronegative. The V gene is TRBV5-6, the J gene TRBJ1-4, with no clear D. CDR3 protein: CASSLVRANEKLFF. In DNA form, the CDR3 reads TGTGCCAGCAGCTTGGTTCGGGCTAATGAAAAACTGTTTTTT.